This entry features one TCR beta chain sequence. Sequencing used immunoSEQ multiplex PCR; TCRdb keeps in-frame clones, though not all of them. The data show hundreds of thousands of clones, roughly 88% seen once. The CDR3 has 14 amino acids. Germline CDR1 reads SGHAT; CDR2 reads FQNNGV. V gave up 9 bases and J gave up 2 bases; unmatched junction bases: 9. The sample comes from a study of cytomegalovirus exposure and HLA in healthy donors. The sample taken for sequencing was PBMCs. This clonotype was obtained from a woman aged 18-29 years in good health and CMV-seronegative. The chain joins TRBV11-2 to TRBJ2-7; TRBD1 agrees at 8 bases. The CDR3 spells CASNPGTGPYEQYF. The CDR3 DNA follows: TGTGCCAGTAACCCCGGGACAGGTCCCTACGAGCAGTACTTC.